These T cell receptor beta chains were read from a single sample in a study of blood T cells in healthy people across ages. From the 5' RACE reads, TCRdb called clonotypes with MiXCR, one entry per CDR3 protein. The sample consists of over a million distinct CDR3 sequences, 35% to 45% of them appearing once. Sequenced material: blood. Receptors were obtained from a woman aged 18 to 35 in good health. CDR3s include the opening cysteine and the closing phenylalanine or tryptophan. The D gene is left open where the match is weak. The size field is filled for only some rows; it gives once, few, many or a size class.

j_call | v_call | d_call | clone_size | cdr3_nt | cdr3_aa
TRBJ2-1 | TRBV4-1 | . | . | TGCGCCAGCAGCCAAAGTGGTTCGCGGTACAATGAGCAGTTCTTC | CASSQSGSRYNEQFF
TRBJ2-3 | TRBV7-2 | TRBD2 | . | TGTGCCAGCAGCTTACGGACTAGCGGGAGGTTAGATACGCAGTATTTT | CASSLRTSGRLDTQYF
TRBJ2-1 | TRBV6-5 | TRBD1 | . | TGTGCCAGCAGTTACTCGACCCCGGACAGGGCTAAGGTCAATGAGCAGTTCTTC | CASSYSTPDRAKVNEQFF
TRBJ2-7 | TRBV10-3 | TRBD1 | . | TGTGCCATCAGTCGACAGGGCTCCTACGAGCAGTACTTC | CAISRQGSYEQYF
TRBJ2-1 | TRBV20-1 | TRBD2 | few | TGCAGTGCTGGAATGACTAGCGGGGGGGTGTTCTTC | CSAGMTSGGVFF
TRBJ2-1 | TRBV2 | . | once | TGTGCCAGCCGAAGGGGGAACAATGAGCAGTTCTTC | CASRRGNNEQFF
TRBJ2-7 | TRBV4-3 | . | few | TGCGCCAGCAGCCAAGCTTGGGCAGGGAATTACGAGCAGTACTTC | CASSQAWAGNYEQYF
TRBJ2-1 | TRBV12-3/TRBV12-4 | TRBD1 | . | TGTGCCAGCAGGCCAACCGGGACAGGGACCCCTGAGCAGTTCTTC | CASRPTGTGTPEQFF
TRBJ2-1 | TRBV9 | TRBD2 | . | TGTGCCAGCAGTCCAACTAGCGGGAGGATCTATGAGCAGTTCTTC | CASSPTSGRIYEQFF
TRBJ2-7 | TRBV6-5 | TRBD1 | . | TGTGCCAGCAGTTACTCTGTGACAGGGTCGTACGAGCAGTACTTC | CASSYSVTGSYEQYF
TRBJ2-7 | TRBV28 | TRBD1 | few | TGTGCCAGCAGGCCCTGGACAGGGGGCGCATCTAACGAGCAGTACTTC | CASRPWTGGASNEQYF
TRBJ2-2 | TRBV20-1 | TRBD1 | . | TGCAGTGCTAGAGTATTAACGGGGCAGGGGGTCTCAACCGGGGAGCTGTTTTTT | CSARVLTGQGVSTGELFF
TRBJ2-3 | TRBV6-5 | . | few | TGTGCCAGCAGTTACCGGATCGCAGATACGCAGTATTTT | CASSYRIADTQYF
TRBJ2-3 | TRBV12-3/TRBV12-4 | TRBD2 | . | TGTGCCAGCAGTTCCCGACTAGCGGGTTCAACCACAGATACGCAGTATTTT | CASSSRLAGSTTDTQYF
TRBJ1-5 | TRBV20-1 | TRBD1 | . | TGCAGTGCCGGAGGGACAGTCAATCAGCCCCAGCATTTT | CSAGGTVNQPQHF
TRBJ2-7 | TRBV12-3/TRBV12-4 | TRBD2 | few | TGTGCCAGCAGTTGGGGACTAGGAGACGAGCAGTACTTC | CASSWGLGDEQYF
TRBJ2-3 | TRBV12-3/TRBV12-4 | TRBD2 | . | TGTACCAGCAGTCACAGGACTAGCGGAACAGATACGCAGTATTTT | CTSSHRTSGTDTQYF
TRBJ2-5 | TRBV5-4 | . | few | TGTGCCAGCAGACCGTCCCTGGGGATCTCCCAAGAGACCCAGTACTTC | CASRPSLGISQETQYF
TRBJ2-1 | TRBV20-1 | . | . | TGCAGGGCCCGGGACACTCGGCACAATGAGCAGTTCTTC | CRARDTRHNEQFF
TRBJ2-3 | TRBV6-5 | TRBD2 | . | TGTGCCAGCAGTTATAGCGGGGGGGTTATGGATACGCAGTATTTT | CASSYSGGVMDTQYF